The present TCR beta chain was sequenced within a study of blood T cell repertoires in COVID-19 (dated by TCRdb to about 2020). Study-wide context: The collaborator samples originated in the United States, Italy and Spain and spanned the acute and convalescent phases of COVID-19. A de-identified subject ID, COVID-19 status, age in years and sex were almost always included in the sample metadata. Where HLA class I and class II types were available, the types were taken from metadata supplied by the sample provider, not from assay-based typing. The prospective study material was composed of cDNA or gDNA derived from T cells, B-cell-depleted T cells, or PBMCs. Subjects who had been exposed to COVID-19, were actively infected with it, or had recovered from it provided the deeply sampled blood TCRbeta repertoires that made up the dataset. The samples were drawn from two sources: the first 160 participants of the ongoing ImmuneRACE study, and 1,254 subjects contributed by 6 global collaborators. The repertoires were made available in a free public database intended to serve as a resource for research on the immune response to SARS-CoV-2. Findings and caveats that apply to the study as a whole: How much clinical and demographic metadata was included differed by source and by participant, and the metadata was provided uncurated.

In the prospective study, participants were about 18 to 95 years old, resided in fewer than 25 geographic areas of the United States, and were enrolled through a virtual design. In the prospective study, cohorts were assigned on the basis of participant-reported clinical history obtained from a screening survey and a study questionnaire. Recovered participants in ImmuneRACE Cohort 3 were defined by two consecutive negative NP/OP PCR tests, clearance by a healthcare professional, or resolution of symptoms. In the prospective study, whole blood, serum and a nasopharyngeal or oropharyngeal swab were collected from each participant by mobile phlebotomists. Participants in the prospective study had the option to provide additional blood draws and questionnaires over a roughly two-month period. Blood samples from the prospective study were shipped frozen or at room temperature prior to DNA extraction.

The CDR3 goes from the cysteine to the phenylalanine over 15 residues. CDR3 DNA is the only sequence kept; it has 45 bases, read in frame from the first base. The trim is 5 bases for V and 0 bases for J, with a gap of 10 bases between the germline ends. CDR1 MDHEN and CDR2 SYDVKM are derived from the germline V gene. Details on this clone: Its antigen target is currently unknown. There are no base qualities to consult, and no much larger clone falls within one base.

TCRbeta CDR3 regions were amplified from genomic DNA using the immunoSEQ Assay, a bias-controlled multiplex PCR. The study's own analysis went as follows. Nucleated cell counts per sample were estimated from amplification of reference gene primers within the assay. To quantify the absolute abundance of each unique TCRbeta CDR3 rearrangement, sequence reads were collapsed and filtered. For each sample, productive Simpson clonality was calculated by taking the square root of Simpson's diversity index across productive rearrangements. In TCRdb, the immuneACCESS table is reduced to in-frame sequences with V and J assigned. These tables do not hold every clone; where another copy was compared, an unresolved V gene accounts for under half, and the others remain unexplained. V, J and clone size derive from that table, while D and trimming were established from the DNA sequence. In all, the sample holds approximately 300,000 clones, and 70% to 90% of those were seen once. The top ten clonotypes cover 10% of the sample.

Sequencing was carried out using PBMCs or T cells enriched from blood (not recorded which). The V and J genes are TRBV28 and TRBJ2-2; a tentative D match to TRBD1 spans 6 bases. The sequence came from a woman under 30 who had recovered from COVID-19. The sequenced DNA is TGTGCCAGCAGTGACAGGTACCCGAACACCGGGGAGCTGTTTTTT. Translated, it reads CASSDRYPNTGELFF.